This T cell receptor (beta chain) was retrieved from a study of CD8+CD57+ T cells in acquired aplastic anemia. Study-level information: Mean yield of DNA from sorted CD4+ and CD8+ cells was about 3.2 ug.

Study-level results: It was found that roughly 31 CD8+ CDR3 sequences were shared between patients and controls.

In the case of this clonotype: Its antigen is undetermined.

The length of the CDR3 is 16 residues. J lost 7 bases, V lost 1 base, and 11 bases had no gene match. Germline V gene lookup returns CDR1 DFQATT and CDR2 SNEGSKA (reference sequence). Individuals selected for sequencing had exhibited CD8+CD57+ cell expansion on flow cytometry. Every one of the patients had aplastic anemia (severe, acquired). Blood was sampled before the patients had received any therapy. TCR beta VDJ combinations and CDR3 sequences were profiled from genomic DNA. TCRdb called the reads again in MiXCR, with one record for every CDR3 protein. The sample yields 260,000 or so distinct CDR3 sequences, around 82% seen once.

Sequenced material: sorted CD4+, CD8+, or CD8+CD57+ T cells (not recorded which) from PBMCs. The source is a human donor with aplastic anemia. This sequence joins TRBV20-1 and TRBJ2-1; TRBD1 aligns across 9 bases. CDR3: CSARAGDRDMSNEQFF. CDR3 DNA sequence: TGCAGTGCTAGAGCCGGGGACAGGGACATGTCGAATGAGCAGTTCTTC.